These 13 T cell receptor beta chains were all obtained from the same sample, sequenced in a study of cytomegalovirus exposure and HLA in healthy donors. The PCR used 60 Vbeta and 13 Jbeta primers. Profiling relied on immunoSEQ multiplex PCR, and the TCRdb table lists in-frame clones only, not all of them. The sample gives over 150,000 clones, 70% to 85% of which show up once; approximately 1.5% is in the top ten. The sample comprised PBMCs. All receptors derive from a woman in her 30s in good health and CMV-seropositive.

CDR3 in DNA: TGCGCCAGCAGCTTGGGCGGGAGGGCCCTCGATGAGCAGTTCTTC. The encoded protein is CASSLGGRALDEQFF. J is TRBJ2-1 and V is TRBV5-1, with TRBD2 matching over 9 bases. This CDR3 spans 15 amino acids. J gave up 8 bases and V 0 bases, and 6 bases lay outside the gene matches. Germline V gene sequence: CDR1 SGHRS, CDR2 YFSETQ.

In its sample, this clone was seen a few times. V gene TRBV11-3 combines with J gene TRBJ2-7; D not resolved. In germline, CDR1 is SGHNT, CDR2 YENEEA. Trimming took off 4 bases at V and 6 bases at J, with 10 bases between the two ends. The CDR3 has 12 residues. The DNA of the CDR3 is TGTGCCAGCAGCTGGAATTCAGGCGAGCAGTACTTC. Its protein product is CASSWNSGEQYF.

The chain is built from TRBV6-1 and TRBJ2-1; 7 bases agree with TRBD1. The CDR3 extends over 19 amino acids. Unmatched junction bases numbered 13, after V lost 2 bases and J lost 0 bases. CDR1 MNHNS and CDR2 SASEGT come from the germline V gene. CDR3 sequence reads: CASSEYLTRTGSSYNEQFF. For the CDR3, the DNA is TGTGCCAGCAGTGAATACCTAACCCGGACAGGCAGCTCCTACAATGAGCAGTTCTTC.

The V and J genes are TRBV5-1 and TRBJ2-4; no clear D. Trimming took 0 bases from V and 0 from J, leaving 7 bases between them. The CDR3 loop spans 15 amino acids. The germline gives CDR1 SGHRS, CDR2 YFSETQ. The CDR3 DNA follows: TGCGCCAGCAGCTTGGGAGGTCTAGCCAAAAACATTCAGTACTTC. Its protein is CASSLGGLAKNIQYF. The entire variable domain, with the rest obtained from reference TRBV5-1 and TRBJ2-4, is as follows: KAGVTQTPRYLIKTRGQQVTLSCSPISGHRSVSWYQQTPGQGLQFLFEYFSETQRNKGNFPGRFSGRQFSNSRSEMNVSTLELGDSALYLCASSLGGLAKNIQYFGAGTRLSVL.

The chain carries TRBV6-1 and TRBJ2-7, with 11 bases aligning to TRBD1. The junction had 6 bases not matched to a gene; V was cut back by 8 bases and J by 6 bases. The germline V gene has CDR1 MNHNS and CDR2 SASEGT. The CDR3 sequence is 13 residues long. In DNA form, the CDR3 reads TGTGCCAGCGATCCGGGACAGGGGGTCGAGCAGTACTTC. It yields the protein CASDPGQGVEQYF.

The chain combines TRBV7-6 with TRBJ1-1; D may be TRBD1 (5 bases). CDR3 length: 12 residues. CDR1 SGHVS and CDR2 FNYEAQ come from the germline V gene. V was trimmed by 7 bases and J by 0 bases, leaving 6 bases between them. The CDR3 bases are TGTGCCAGCAAACAGGTGAACACTGAAGCTTTCTTT. Its protein is CASKQVNTEAFF.

The chain is built from TRBV9 and TRBJ1-1; D gene unclear. In germline, CDR1 is SGDLS, CDR2 YYNGEE. The CDR3 covers 13 residues. V lost 0 bases to trimming and J lost 10 bases, with 13 bases between them. The CDR3 protein is CASSVGQAARAFF. CDR3 in DNA: TGTGCCAGCAGCGTAGGACAAGCCGCCAGAGCTTTCTTT.

The chain employs TRBV28 and TRBJ2-7; 7 bases agree with TRBD2. Germline loops: CDR1 MDHEN, CDR2 SYDVKM. There are 15 residues in the CDR3. Germline trimming cut 6 bases from V and 3 bases from J; bases unmatched to any gene: 11. CDR3 sequence reads: CASSQPLAGIYEQYF. Here the CDR3 DNA reads TGTGCCAGCAGCCAACCTTTAGCGGGTATCTACGAGCAGTACTTC.

The J gene is TRBJ2-2, the V gene TRBV28, with 8 bases lining up with TRBD2. CDR3 size: 15 residues. With V trimmed by 10 bases and J by 6 bases, 13 bases remained unmatched. CDR1 is MDHEN, CDR2 SYDVKM, per germline. CDR3: CATCNPGGGAGELFF. For the CDR3, the DNA is TGTGCCACCTGCAATCCCGGGGGGGGAGCCGGGGAGCTGTTTTTT.

This rearrangement joins TRBV28 to TRBJ2-2; 7 bases fit TRBD1. The CDR3 consists of 16 residues. The ends lost 4 bases at V and 0 bases at J; junction bases unmatched: 5. Germline V lookup: CDR1 MDHEN, CDR2 SYDVKM. CDR3 sequence: CASSSTGRTNTGELFF. As DNA, the CDR3 is TGTGCCAGCAGTTCGACAGGGCGGACGAACACCGGGGAGCTGTTTTTT.

The chain links TRBV11-2 to TRBJ1-5; 8 bases are shared with TRBD1. The CDR3 spans 18 residues. V was pared by 5 bases and J by 1 base, with 13 bases of the junction left unmatched. Germline CDR1 and CDR2: SGHAT and FQNNGV. The CDR3 nucleotides are TGTGCCAGCAGCCCACGCGCGGACAGGGCTGTCAGCAATCAGCCCCAGCATTTT. Amino acid sequence: CASSPRADRAVSNQPQHF.

Of note for this clone: Sequence at one end of the junction differs from germline and may be a read error. This chain links TRBV28 with TRBJ2-5; 13 nucleotides agree with TRBD2. The CDR3 runs to 15 residues. The germline CDR1 and CDR2 sequences are MDHEN and SYDVKM. CDR3 region: CASNLLAGGAETQYF. DNA for the CDR3: TGTGCCAGCAATTTACTAGCGGGAGGGGCGGAGACCCAGTACTTC.

J is TRBJ2-7 and V is TRBV7-2; 10 nucleotides agree with TRBD2. V lost 4 bases to trimming and J lost 2 bases; unmatched junction nucleotides: 2. This CDR3 comprises 14 residues. Germline V gene sequence: CDR1 SGHTA, CDR2 FQGNSA. CDR3 sequence reads: CASSWTSGPYEQYF. CDR3 coding DNA: TGTGCCAGCAGCTGGACTAGCGGACCCTACGAGCAGTACTTC.